This T cell receptor beta chain emerged from a study of EBV T-cell therapy then PD-1 blockade in nasopharyngeal carcinoma listed by TCRdb under 2021. Genomic DNA was extracted from sorted cells using the Qiagen DNeasy Kit. The immunoSEQ platform was used for deep sequencing of the TCR beta chain. From the authors' description of their analysis: The immunoSEQ Analyzer software was used to analyze the repertoire data. This immuneACCESS table, as held by TCRdb, lists in-frame sequences with V and J called but not all clones. Of the missing ones, under half trace to an unresolved V gene in checked studies; the others have no known cause. From that table come the V and J calls and clone size; the DNA was used to work out D and trimming. This sample holds 20,000 or so clones; 84% were observed only once. The top ten clonotypes cover roughly 29% of the sample. Concerning this clone itself: Its antigen remains undetermined. Base qualities are missing; no much larger clone stands one base away.

The sample's treatment or condition label, decoded: AdE1-LMPpoly-expanded autologous EBV-specific T-cell therapy followed by anti-PD-1 nivolumab. The CDR3 contains 14 residues, cysteine and phenylalanine counted. CDR3 DNA only is kept here, 42 bases in frame from base 1. V is reduced by 5 bases and J by 6 bases, leaving a spacing of 11 bases between them. CDR1 and CDR2, looked up from the germline V gene, are MNHNS and SASEGT. Sequencing used CD8+ T cells from blood, obtained at roughly day 60 from a patient whose treatment included autologous EBV-specific T cells and nivolumab. The sequence was obtained from a middle-aged man with nasopharyngeal carcinoma. Recombination connected TRBV6-1 to TRBJ1-6, with no confidently assigned D gene. The DNA sequence is given as TGTGCCAGCAGTTATAACCCATCTAATTCACCCCTCCACTTT. Translated, it reads CASSYNPSNSPLHF.